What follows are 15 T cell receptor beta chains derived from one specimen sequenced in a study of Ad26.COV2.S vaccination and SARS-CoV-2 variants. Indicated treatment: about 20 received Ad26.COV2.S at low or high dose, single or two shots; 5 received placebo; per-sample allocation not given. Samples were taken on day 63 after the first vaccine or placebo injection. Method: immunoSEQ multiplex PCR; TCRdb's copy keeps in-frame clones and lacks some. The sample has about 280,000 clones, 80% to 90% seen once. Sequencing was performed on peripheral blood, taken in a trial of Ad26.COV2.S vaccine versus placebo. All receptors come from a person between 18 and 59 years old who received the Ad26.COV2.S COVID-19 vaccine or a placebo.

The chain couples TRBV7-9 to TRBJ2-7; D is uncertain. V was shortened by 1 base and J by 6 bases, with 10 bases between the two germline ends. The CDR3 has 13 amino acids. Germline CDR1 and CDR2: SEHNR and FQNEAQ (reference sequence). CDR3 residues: CASSLGALTEQYF. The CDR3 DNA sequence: TGTGCCAGCAGCTTAGGAGCTCTAACCGAGCAGTACTTC.

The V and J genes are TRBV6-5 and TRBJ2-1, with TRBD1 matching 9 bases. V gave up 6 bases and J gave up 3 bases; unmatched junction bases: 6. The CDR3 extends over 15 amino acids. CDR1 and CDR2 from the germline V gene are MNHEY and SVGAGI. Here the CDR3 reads CASRLRDRVYNEQFF. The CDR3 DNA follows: TGTGCCAGCAGACTCCGGGACAGGGTCTACAATGAGCAGTTCTTC.

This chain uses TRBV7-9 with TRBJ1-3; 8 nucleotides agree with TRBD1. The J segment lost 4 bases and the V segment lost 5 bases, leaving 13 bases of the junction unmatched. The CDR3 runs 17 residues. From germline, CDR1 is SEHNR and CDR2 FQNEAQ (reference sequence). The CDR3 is CASSRTERTGFGNTIYF. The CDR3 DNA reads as TGTGCCAGCAGCCGGACGGAACGGACAGGGTTCGGAAACACCATATATTTT.

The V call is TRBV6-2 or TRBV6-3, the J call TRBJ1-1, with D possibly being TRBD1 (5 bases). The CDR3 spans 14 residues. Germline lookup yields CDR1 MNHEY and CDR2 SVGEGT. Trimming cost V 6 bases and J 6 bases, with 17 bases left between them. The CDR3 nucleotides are TGTGCCAGCAGCCCAGGGTACGGACCCGCTGAAGCTTTCTTT. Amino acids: CASSPGYGPAEAFF.

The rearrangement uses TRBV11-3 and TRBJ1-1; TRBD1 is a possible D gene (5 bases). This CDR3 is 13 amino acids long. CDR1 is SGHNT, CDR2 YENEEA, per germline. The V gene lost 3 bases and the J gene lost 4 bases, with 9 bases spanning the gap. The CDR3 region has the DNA TGTGCCAGCAGCTTCGGTGGGGGCACTGAAGCTTTCTTT. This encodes CASSFGGGTEAFF.

CDR3 sequence (DNA): TGTGCCAGCAGCCGAAAGGGGGCTCAAGGCACCGGGGAGCTGTTTTTT. It translates to CASSRKGAQGTGELFF. The chain joins TRBV14 to TRBJ2-2, with 7 bases matching TRBD1. Germline V gene data show CDR1 as SGHDN and CDR2 as FVKESK. The CDR3 has 16 amino acids. V trimming: 4 bases; J trimming: 4 bases; junction bases outside the gene matches: 9.

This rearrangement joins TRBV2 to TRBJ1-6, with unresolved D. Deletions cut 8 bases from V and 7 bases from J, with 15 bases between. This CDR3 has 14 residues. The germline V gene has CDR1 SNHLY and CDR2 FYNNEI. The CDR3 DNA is TGTGCCAGCGGGGAGACGACCGGGAATTCACCCCTCCACTTT. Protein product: CASGETTGNSPLHF. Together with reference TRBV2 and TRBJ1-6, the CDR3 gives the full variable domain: EPEVTQTPSHQVTQMGQEVILRCVPISNHLYFYWYRQILGQKVEFLVSFYNNEISEKSEIFDDQFSVERPDGSNFTLKIRSTKLEDSAMYFCASGETTGNSPLHFGNGTRLTVT.

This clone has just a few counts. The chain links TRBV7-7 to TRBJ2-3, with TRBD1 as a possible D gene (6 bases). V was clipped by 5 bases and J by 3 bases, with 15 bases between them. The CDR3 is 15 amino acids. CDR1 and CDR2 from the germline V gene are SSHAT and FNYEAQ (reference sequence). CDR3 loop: CASSPSYRETDTQYF. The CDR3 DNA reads TGTGCCAGCAGCCCCTCCTACAGGGAAACAGATACGCAGTATTTT. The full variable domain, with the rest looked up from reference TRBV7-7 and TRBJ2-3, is GAGVSQSPRYKVTKRGQDVTLRCDPISSHATLYWYQQALGQGPEFLTYFNYEAQPDKSGLPSDRFSAERPEGSISTLTIQRTEQRDSAMYRCASSPSYRETDTQYFGPGTRLTVL.

CDR3 nucleotides: TGTGCCAGCTCACCGACAGGGGGCAAGGCGGATACGCAGTATTTT. Translating it yields CASSPTGGKADTQYF. V and J are TRBV18 and TRBJ2-3; 10 nucleotides line up with TRBD1. V shed 3 bases, J shed 6 bases, and the junction held 6 bases outside the gene matches. Germline CDR1 reads KGHSH; CDR2 reads LQKENI. This CDR3 has 15 amino acids.

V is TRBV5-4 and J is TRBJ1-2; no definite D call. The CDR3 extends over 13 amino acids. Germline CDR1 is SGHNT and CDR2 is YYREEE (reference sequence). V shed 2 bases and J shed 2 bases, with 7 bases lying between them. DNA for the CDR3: TGTGCCAGCAGCTTTGACGGGAACTATGGCTACACCTTC. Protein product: CASSFDGNYGYTF.

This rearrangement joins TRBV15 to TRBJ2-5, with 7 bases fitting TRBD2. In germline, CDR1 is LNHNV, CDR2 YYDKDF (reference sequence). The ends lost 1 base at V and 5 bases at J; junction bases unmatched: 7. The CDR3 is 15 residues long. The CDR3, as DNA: TGTGCCACCAGCAGAGTATCGGGGGGTGGGGAGACCCAGTACTTC. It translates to CATSRVSGGGETQYF.

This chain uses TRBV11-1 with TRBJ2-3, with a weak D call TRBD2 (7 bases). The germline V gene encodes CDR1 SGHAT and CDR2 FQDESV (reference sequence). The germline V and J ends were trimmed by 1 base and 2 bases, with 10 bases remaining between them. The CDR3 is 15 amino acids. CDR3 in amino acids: CASSLEGGSTDTQYF. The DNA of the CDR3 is TGTGCCAGCAGCTTAGAGGGGGGGTCCACAGATACGCAGTATTTT.

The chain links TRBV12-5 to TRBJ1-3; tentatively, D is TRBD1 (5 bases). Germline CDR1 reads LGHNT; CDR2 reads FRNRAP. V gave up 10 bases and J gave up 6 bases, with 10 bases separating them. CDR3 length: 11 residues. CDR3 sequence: CATQGENTIYF. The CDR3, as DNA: TGTGCTACCCAGGGAGAAAACACCATATATTTT.

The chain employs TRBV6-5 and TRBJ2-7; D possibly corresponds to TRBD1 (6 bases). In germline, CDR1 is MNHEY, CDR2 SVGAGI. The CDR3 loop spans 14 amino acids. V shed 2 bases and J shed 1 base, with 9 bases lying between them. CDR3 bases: TGTGCCAGCAGTTACGGGGGCGGTTCCTACGAGCAGTACTTC. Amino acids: CASSYGGGSYEQYF.

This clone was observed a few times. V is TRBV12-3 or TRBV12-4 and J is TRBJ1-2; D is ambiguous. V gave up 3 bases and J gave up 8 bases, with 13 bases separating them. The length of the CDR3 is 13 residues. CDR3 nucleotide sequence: TGTGCCAGCAGTTTTTCCCTGACAAGGGGCTACACCTTC. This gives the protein CASSFSLTRGYTF.